This T cell receptor beta chain was captured in a study of cytomegalovirus exposure and HLA in healthy donors. About the research overall: As released early, the data held 70 million to 95 million unique TCRs from HLA-typed donors.

Notes on this clone: Its antigen remains unidentified.

CDR1 and CDR2 (germline): MGHDK, SYGVNS. The CDR3 spans 14 residues. V was trimmed by 4 bases and J by 8 bases, leaving 14 bases between them. Primers for the PCR totalled 60 Vbeta and 13 Jbeta. Produced via immunoSEQ multiplex PCR; TCRdb's table is partial and in-frame only. The data hold about 77,000 clones, with around 78% observed a single time. Whole-study findings and limits: The study carried out a later analysis of TCR beta sequences. It associated 15,000 to 20,000 of them with specific HLA alleles at a false discovery rate of 0.05.

The genes are TRBV25-1 and TRBJ1-4; D unresolved. Sequencing was carried out using PBMCs. The TCR comes from a man in his forties or fifties in good health and CMV-seronegative. CDR3 region: CASSGTTTREKLFF. The CDR3 DNA reads as TGTGCCAGCAGTGGTACTACAACGAGGGAAAAACTGTTTTTT.